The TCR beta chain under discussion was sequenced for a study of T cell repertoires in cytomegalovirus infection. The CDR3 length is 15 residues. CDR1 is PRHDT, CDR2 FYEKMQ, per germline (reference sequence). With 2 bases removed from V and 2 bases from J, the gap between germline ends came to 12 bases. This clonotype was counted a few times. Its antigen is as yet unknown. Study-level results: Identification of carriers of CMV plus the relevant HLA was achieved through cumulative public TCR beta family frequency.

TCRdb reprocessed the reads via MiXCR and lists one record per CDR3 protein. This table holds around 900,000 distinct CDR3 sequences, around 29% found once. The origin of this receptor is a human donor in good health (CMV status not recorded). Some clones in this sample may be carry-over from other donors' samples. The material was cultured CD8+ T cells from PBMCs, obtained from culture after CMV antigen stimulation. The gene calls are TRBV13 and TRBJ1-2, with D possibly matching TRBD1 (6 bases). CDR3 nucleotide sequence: TGTGCCAGCAGCTTAACCCTAACAGGGAACTATGGCTACACCTTC. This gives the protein CASSLTLTGNYGYTF.